This TCR beta chain comes out of a study of blood T cell repertoires in COVID-19 (TCRdb year 2020). At the level of the whole study: Collaborator samples came from the United States, Italy and Spain and covered acute and convalescent phases of COVID-19. The samples were drawn from the first 160 participants of the ongoing ImmuneRACE study and from over a thousand subjects provided by 6 global collaborators. HLA class I and class II types, where available, came from metadata supplied by the sample provider rather than from assay-based typing. The material from the prospective study consisted of cDNA or gDNA derived from T cells, B-cell-depleted T cells, or PBMCs. The repertoires were released in a freely available public database intended as a resource for research on the immune response to SARS-CoV-2. Sample metadata almost always included a de-identified subject ID, COVID-19 status, age in years and sex. Deeply sampled blood TCRbeta repertoires from subjects exposed to, actively infected with, or recovered from COVID-19 were included in the dataset. The investigation overall reported the following: The quantity of clinical and demographic metadata differed by source and by participant and was supplied without curation.

V drops 2 bases and J drops 9 bases, leaving 8 bases in between. Including the terminal cysteine and phenylalanine, the CDR3 comprises 12 residues. Only the CDR3 part of the read is kept: 36 bases, read in frame from the first base. According to the germline V gene, CDR1 reads SNHLY and CDR2 reads FYNNEI. Collaborating institutions collected whole blood in K2EDTA tubes following their own protocols. For TCRbeta analysis, collaborators shipped samples in one of three forms: frozen whole blood, isolated PBMCs, or DNA extracted from either of those sample types. As for this clone: No cognate antigen has been identified for it. No base-level quality is on record; no much larger clone is a single base apart.

TCRbeta CDR3 regions were amplified from genomic DNA using the immunoSEQ Assay, a bias-controlled multiplex PCR. In the original analysis: Within the assay, amplification of reference gene primers was used to estimate how many nucleated cells each sample contained. To quantify the absolute abundance of each unique TCRbeta CDR3 rearrangement, sequence reads were collapsed and filtered. For each sample, productive Simpson clonality was calculated by taking the square root of Simpson's diversity index across productive rearrangements. Imported from immuneACCESS, the table was reduced by TCRdb to in-frame sequences with V and J called. These copies leave out some clones; in studies compared against another copy, an unresolved V gene accounts for under half, and the cause of the remainder is not known. That table gives V, J and clone size, and the DNA gave D and trimming. A total of about 40,000 clones appear in this sample, around nine tenths of them only once. The ten largest clones add up to around 2.4% of the sample.

This TCR derives from a human donor in a cohort sampled during active COVID-19. The chain is made from TRBV2 and TRBJ1-5; the D gene is not confidently resolved. Source material: peripheral blood. The CDR3 protein sequence reads: CASSEKPWPQHF. The bases read TGTGCCAGCAGTGAAAAGCCATGGCCCCAGCATTTT.